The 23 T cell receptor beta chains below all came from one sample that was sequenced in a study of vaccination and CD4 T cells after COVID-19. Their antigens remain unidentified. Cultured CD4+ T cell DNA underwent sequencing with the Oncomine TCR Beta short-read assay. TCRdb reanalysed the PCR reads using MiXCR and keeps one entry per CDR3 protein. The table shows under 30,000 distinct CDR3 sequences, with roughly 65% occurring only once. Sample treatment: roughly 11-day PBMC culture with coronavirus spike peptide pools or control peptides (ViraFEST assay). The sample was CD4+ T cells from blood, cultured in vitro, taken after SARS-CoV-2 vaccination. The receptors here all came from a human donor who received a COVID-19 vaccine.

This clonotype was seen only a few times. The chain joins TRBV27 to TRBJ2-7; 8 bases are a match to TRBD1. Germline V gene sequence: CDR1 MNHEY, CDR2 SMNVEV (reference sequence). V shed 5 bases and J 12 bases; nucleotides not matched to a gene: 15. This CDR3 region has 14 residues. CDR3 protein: CASSPSGTGLRWYF. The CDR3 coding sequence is TGTGCCAGCAGTCCCTCCGGGACAGGTTTACGATGGTACTTC.

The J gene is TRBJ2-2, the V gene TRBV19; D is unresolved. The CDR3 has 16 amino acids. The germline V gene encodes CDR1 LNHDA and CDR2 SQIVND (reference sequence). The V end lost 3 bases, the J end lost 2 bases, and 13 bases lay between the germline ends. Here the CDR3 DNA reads TGTGCCAGTAGTATGCGATGGGCAGGCAACACCGGGGAGCTGTTTTTT. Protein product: CASSMRWAGNTGELFF.

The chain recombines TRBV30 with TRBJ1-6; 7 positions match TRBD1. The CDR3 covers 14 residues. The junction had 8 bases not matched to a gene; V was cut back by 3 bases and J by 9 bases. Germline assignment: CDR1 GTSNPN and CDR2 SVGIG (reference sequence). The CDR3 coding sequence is TGTGCCTGGAGGTCGACAGGGAGTGGTTCACCCCTCCACTTT. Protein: CAWRSTGSGSPLHF.

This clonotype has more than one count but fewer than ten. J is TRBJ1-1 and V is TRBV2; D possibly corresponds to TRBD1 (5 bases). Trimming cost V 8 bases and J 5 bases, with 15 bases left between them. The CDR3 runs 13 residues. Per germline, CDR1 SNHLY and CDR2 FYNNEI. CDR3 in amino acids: CASYKWGRTEAFF. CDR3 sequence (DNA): TGTGCCAGCTACAAATGGGGGAGGACTGAAGCTTTCTTT.

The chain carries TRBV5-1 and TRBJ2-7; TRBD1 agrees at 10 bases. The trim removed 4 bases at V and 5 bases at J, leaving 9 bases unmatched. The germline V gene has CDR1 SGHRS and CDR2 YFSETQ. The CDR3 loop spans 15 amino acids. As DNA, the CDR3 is TGCGCCAGCAGCCCGTCATCCGGGACAGGGGACGAGCAGTACTTC. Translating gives CASSPSSGTGDEQYF.

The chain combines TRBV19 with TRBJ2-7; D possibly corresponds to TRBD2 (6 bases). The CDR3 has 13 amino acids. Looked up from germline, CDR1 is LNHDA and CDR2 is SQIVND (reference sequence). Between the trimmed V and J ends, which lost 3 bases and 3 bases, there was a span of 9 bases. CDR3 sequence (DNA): TGTGCCAGTAGTATTGGGGGGATCTACGAGCAGTACTTC. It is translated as CASSIGGIYEQYF.

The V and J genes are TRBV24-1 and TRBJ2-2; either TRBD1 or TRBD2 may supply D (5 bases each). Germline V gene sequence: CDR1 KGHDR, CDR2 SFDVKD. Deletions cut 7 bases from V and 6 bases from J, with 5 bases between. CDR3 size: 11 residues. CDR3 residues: CATRGAGELFF. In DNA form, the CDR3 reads TGTGCCACCAGGGGGGCCGGGGAGCTGTTTTTT.

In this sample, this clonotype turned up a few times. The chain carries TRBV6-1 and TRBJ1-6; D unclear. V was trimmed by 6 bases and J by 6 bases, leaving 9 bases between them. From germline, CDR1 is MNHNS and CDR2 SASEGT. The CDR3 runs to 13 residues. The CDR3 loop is CASSLDPNSPLHF. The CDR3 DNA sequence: TGTGCCAGCAGCCTTGATCCTAATTCACCCCTCCACTTT.

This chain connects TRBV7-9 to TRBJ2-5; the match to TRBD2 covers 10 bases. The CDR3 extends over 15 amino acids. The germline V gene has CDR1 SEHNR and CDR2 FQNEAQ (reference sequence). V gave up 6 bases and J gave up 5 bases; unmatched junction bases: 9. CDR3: CASSPTSGEAETQYF. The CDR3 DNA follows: TGTGCCAGCAGTCCCACTAGCGGGGAAGCGGAGACCCAGTACTTC.

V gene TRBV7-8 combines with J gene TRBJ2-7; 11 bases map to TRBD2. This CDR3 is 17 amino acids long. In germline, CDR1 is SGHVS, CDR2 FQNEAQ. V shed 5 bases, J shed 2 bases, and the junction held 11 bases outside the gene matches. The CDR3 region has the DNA TGTGCCAGCAGCCTCAGACTAGCGGGGACCTCAACCTACGAGCAGTACTTC. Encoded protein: CASSLRLAGTSTYEQYF. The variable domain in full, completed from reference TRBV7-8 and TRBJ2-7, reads GAGVSQSPRYKVAKRGQDVALRCDPISGHVSLFWYQQALGQGPEFLTYFQNEAQLDKSGLPSDRFFAERPEGSVSTLKIQRTQQEDSAVYLCASSLRLAGTSTYEQYFGPGTRLTVT.

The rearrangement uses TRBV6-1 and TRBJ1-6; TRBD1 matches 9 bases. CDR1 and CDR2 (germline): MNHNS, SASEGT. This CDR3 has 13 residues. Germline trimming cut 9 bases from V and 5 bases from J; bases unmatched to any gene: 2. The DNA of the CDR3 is TGTGCCAGTAGGACAGGGGATAATTCACCCCTCCACTTT. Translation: CASRTGDNSPLHF.

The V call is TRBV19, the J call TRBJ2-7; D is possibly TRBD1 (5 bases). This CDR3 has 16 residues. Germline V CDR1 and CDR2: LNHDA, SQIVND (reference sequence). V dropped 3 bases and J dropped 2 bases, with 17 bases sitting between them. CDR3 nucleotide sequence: TGTGCCAGTAGTATGTTTCCGGACACGCCTACCTACGAGCAGTACTTC. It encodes CASSMFPDTPTYEQYF. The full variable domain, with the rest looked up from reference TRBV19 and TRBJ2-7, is DGGITQSPKYLFRKEGQNVTLSCEQNLNHDAMYWYRQDPGQGLRLIYYSQIVNDFQKGDIAEGYSVSREKKESFPLTVTSAQKNPTAFYLCASSMFPDTPTYEQYFGPGTRLTVT.

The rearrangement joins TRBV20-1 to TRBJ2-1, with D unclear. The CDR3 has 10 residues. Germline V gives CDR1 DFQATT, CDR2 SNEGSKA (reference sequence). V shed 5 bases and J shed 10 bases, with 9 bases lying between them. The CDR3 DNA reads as TGCAGTGCTGGGCGGATCGAGCAGTTCTTC. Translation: CSAGRIEQFF.

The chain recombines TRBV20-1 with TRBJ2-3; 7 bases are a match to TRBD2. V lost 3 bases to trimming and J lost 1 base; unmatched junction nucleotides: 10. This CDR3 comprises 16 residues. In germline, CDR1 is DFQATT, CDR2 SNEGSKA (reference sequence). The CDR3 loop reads CSASLGVAGGTDTQYF. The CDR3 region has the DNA TGCAGTGCTAGCCTAGGGGTAGCGGGTGGCACAGATACGCAGTATTTT.

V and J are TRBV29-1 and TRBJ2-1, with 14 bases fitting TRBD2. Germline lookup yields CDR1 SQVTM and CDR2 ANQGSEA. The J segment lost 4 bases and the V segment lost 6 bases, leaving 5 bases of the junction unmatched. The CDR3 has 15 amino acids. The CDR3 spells CSVLGLAGGYNEQFF. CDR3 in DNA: TGCAGCGTCCTCGGACTAGCGGGGGGATACAATGAGCAGTTCTTC.

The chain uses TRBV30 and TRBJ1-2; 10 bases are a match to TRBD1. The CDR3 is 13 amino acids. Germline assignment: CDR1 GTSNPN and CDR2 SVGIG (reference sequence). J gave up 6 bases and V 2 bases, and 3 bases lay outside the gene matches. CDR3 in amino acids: CAWSPDRGNGYTF. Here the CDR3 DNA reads TGTGCCTGGAGTCCGGACAGGGGGAATGGCTACACCTTC.

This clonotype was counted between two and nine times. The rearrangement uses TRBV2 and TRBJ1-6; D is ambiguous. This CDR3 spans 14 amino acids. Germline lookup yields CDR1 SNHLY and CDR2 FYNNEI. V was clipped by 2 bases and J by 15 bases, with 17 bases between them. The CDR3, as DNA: TGTGCCAGCAGTGAACTGACGACGGGCTCCCTCCTCCACTTT. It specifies CASSELTTGSLLHF.

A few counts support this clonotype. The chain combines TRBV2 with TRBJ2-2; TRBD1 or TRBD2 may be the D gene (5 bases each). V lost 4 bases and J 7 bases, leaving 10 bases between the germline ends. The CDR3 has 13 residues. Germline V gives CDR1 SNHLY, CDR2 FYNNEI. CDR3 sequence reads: CASSGVRGGELFF. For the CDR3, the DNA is TGTGCCAGCAGTGGGGTGAGGGGCGGGGAGCTGTTTTTT.

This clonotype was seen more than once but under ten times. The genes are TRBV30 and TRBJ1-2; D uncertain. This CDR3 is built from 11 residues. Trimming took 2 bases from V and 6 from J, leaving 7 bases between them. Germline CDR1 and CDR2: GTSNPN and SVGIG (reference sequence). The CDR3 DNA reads TGTGCCTGGAGTCGTGGGGATGGCTACACCTTC. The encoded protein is CAWSRGDGYTF.

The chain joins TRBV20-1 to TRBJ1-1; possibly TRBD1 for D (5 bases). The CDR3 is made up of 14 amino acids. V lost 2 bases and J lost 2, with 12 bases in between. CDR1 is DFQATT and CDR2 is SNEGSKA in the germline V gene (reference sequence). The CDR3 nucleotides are TGCAGTGCTAGAACGGGGGGTGGAAACACTGAAGCTTTCTTT. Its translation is CSARTGGGNTEAFF.

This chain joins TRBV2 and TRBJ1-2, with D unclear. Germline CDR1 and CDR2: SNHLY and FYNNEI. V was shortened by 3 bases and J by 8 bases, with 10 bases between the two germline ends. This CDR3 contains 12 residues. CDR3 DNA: TGTGCCAGCAGTGAGTGGATAGAGGGCTACACCTTC. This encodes CASSEWIEGYTF.

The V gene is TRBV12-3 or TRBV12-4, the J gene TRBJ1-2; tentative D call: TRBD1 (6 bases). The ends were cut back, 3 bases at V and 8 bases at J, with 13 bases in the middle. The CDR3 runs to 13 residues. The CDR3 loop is CASSFPGAGGYTF. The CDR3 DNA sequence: TGTGCCAGCAGTTTCCCAGGGGCTGGGGGCTACACCTTC.

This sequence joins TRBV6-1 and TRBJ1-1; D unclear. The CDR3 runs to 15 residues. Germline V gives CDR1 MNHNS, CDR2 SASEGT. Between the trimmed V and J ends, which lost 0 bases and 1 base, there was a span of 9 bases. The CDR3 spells CASSEALRGNTEAFF. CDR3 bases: TGTGCCAGCAGTGAAGCGCTTCGGGGGAACACTGAAGCTTTCTTT.